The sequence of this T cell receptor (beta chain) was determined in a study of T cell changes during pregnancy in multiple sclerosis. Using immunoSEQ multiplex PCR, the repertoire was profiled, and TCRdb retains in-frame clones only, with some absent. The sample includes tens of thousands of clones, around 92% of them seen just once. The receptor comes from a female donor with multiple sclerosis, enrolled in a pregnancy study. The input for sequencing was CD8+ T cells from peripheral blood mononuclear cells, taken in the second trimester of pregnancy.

For the CDR3, the DNA is TGCGCCAGCAGCCAAGAACTGGGCAGCCGTTATGGCTACACCTTC. Protein: CASSQELGSRYGYTF. The chain has TRBV4-3 and TRBJ1-2; unclear D gene. Germline V gene lookup returns CDR1 LGHNA and CDR2 YSLEER. The CDR3 length is 15 residues. V dropped 0 bases and J dropped 5 bases, with 13 bases sitting between them.